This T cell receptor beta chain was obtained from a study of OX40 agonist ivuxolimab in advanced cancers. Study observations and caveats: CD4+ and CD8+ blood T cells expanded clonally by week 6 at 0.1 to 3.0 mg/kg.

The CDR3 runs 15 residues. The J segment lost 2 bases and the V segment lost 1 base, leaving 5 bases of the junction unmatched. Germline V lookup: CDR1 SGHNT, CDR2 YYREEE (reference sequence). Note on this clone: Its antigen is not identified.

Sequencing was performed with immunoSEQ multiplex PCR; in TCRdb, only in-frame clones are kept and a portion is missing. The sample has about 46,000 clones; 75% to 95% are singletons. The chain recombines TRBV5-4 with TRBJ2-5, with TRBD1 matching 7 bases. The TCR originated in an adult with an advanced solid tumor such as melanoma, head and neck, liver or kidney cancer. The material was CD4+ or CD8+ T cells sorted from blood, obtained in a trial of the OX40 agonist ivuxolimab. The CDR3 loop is CASSLPRTGQETQYF. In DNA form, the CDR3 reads TGTGCCAGCAGCTTGCCCAGGACAGGACAAGAGACCCAGTACTTC.